The 28 T cell receptor beta chains below come from one sample, sequenced in a study of response to subunit inactivated influenza vaccine. From the RT-PCR reads, TCRdb called clonotypes with MiXCR, one entry per CDR3 protein. Among around 710,000 distinct CDR3 sequences listed, approximately 15% were seen once. The sample consisted of PBMCs from blood, taken around 15 days before vaccination. Receptors were obtained from a middle-aged man who received an inactivated influenza vaccine.

This clonotype has only a few counts. The genes are TRBV10-3 and TRBJ2-5; TRBD1 or TRBD2 may be the D gene (5 bases each). Germline assignment: CDR1 ENHRY and CDR2 SYGVKD. The CDR3 totals 14 residues. V shed 8 bases and J shed 1 base, with 14 bases lying between them. The CDR3 loop reads CAIGDGTSQETQYF. In DNA, the CDR3 is TGTGCCATCGGGGACGGAACTAGCCAAGAGACCCAGTACTTC.

This clonotype was detected only a few times. The gene calls are TRBV12-3 or TRBV12-4 and TRBJ1-1; D remains ambiguous. The CDR3 consists of 14 residues. Deletions cut 5 bases from V and 4 bases from J, with 14 bases between. CDR3 nucleotide sequence: TGTGCCAGCAGTCTCTCCGGAGGGATCACTGAAGCTTTCTTT. Its protein is CASSLSGGITEAFF.

This chain uses TRBV7-8 with TRBJ2-1; TRBD1 matches 8 bases. The CDR3 is 14 amino acids. The junction had 12 bases not matched to a gene; V was cut back by 5 bases and J by 12 bases. Germline CDR1 reads SGHVS; CDR2 reads FQNEAQ. Here the CDR3 reads CASSASQGAIGQFF. In DNA form, the CDR3 reads TGTGCCAGCAGCGCGTCGCAGGGGGCGATAGGGCAGTTCTTC. Full variable domain (outside the CDR3, taken from reference TRBV7-8 and TRBJ2-1): GAGVSQSPRYKVAKRGQDVALRCDPISGHVSLFWYQQALGQGPEFLTYFQNEAQLDKSGLPSDRFFAERPEGSVSTLKIQRTQQEDSAVYLCASSASQGAIGQFFGPGTRLTVL.

The V gene is TRBV19, the J gene TRBJ2-1; a possible D gene is TRBD2 (6 bases). The V gene's germline CDR1 is LNHDA and CDR2 SQIVND (reference sequence). The V gene lost 2 bases and the J gene lost 0 bases, with 11 bases spanning the gap. This CDR3 spans 16 amino acids. CDR3 nucleotides: TGTGCCAGTAGTATACACGCTAGCGCCTCCTACAATGAGCAGTTCTTC. Translation gives CASSIHASASYNEQFF.

The J gene is TRBJ2-5, the V gene TRBV20-1, with D unclear. Trimming shortened V by 6 bases and J by 3 bases, and 8 bases separated the two germline ends. Germline V gene data show CDR1 as DFQATT and CDR2 as SNEGSKA (reference sequence). The CDR3 runs to 11 residues. CDR3 DNA: TGCAGTGCCCCGTTAAAAGAGACCCAGTACTTC. Translation gives CSAPLKETQYF.

This clonotype occurred a few times. V gene TRBV6-2 or TRBV6-3 combines with J gene TRBJ2-5; no clear D gene. CDR1 is MNHEY, CDR2 SVGEGT, per germline. This CDR3 contains 18 residues. V lost 0 bases and J 3 bases, leaving 20 bases between the germline ends. The CDR3 protein is CASSYSTVSTALKETQYF. The CDR3 nucleotides are TGTGCCAGCAGTTACTCGACGGTCTCTACCGCGCTGAAAGAGACCCAGTACTTC.

This clonotype showed up just a few times. The rearrangement uses TRBV7-2 and TRBJ2-5; no clear D. CDR1 and CDR2 from the germline V gene are SGHTA and FQGNSA. The CDR3 has 14 amino acids. Trimming took off 5 bases at V and 7 bases at J, with 17 bases between the two ends. CDR3 bases: TGTGCCAGCAGCGTTTCACGAAGGGATGGGACCCAGTACTTC. This gives the protein CASSVSRRDGTQYF. Variable domain in full (rest from reference TRBV7-2 and TRBJ2-5): GAGVSQSPSNKVTEKGKDVELRCDPISGHTALYWYRQSLGQGLEFLIYFQGNSAPDKSGLPSDRFSAERTGGSVSTLTIQRTQQEDSAVYLCASSVSRRDGTQYFGPGTRLLVL.

The chain has TRBV20-1 and TRBJ2-1; 10 bases map to TRBD2. Germline CDR1 reads DFQATT; CDR2 reads SNEGSKA (reference sequence). CDR3 length: 14 amino acids. The ends lost 6 bases at V and 8 bases at J; junction bases unmatched: 10. The CDR3 region is CSADRTSGVHEQFF. In nucleotides, the CDR3 is TGCAGTGCCGATCGAACTAGCGGGGTGCATGAGCAGTTCTTC.

In its sample, this clonotype was seen many times. The genes are TRBV12-3 or TRBV12-4 and TRBJ1-2; D gene ambiguous. Trimming stripped 3 bases from V and 7 bases from J, with 15 bases between. CDR3 length equals 14 residues. The CDR3 loop reads CASSLIFPYRGYTF. Here the CDR3 DNA reads TGTGCCAGCAGTTTGATTTTCCCCTACCGTGGCTACACCTTC.

This clonotype was counted a few times. The rearrangement uses TRBV7-8 and TRBJ2-5; 12 nucleotides agree with TRBD2. This CDR3 has 17 residues. The ends lost 1 base at V and 5 bases at J; junction bases unmatched: 8. The germline CDR1 and CDR2 sequences are SGHVS and FQNEAQ. The CDR3 loop is CASSLGLAGGLRETQYF. The CDR3 bases are TGTGCCAGCAGCTTAGGCCTAGCGGGAGGGCTTAGGGAGACCCAGTACTTC. The whole variable domain, filled in from reference TRBV7-8 and TRBJ2-5, reads GAGVSQSPRYKVAKRGQDVALRCDPISGHVSLFWYQQALGQGPEFLTYFQNEAQLDKSGLPSDRFFAERPEGSVSTLKIQRTQQEDSAVYLCASSLGLAGGLRETQYFGPGTRLLVL.

V usage is TRBV5-1 and J usage is TRBJ2-1; a possible D gene is TRBD1 (6 bases). Trimming pared 2 bases from V and 7 bases from J, leaving 16 bases between. The CDR3 consists of 15 residues. Germline assignment: CDR1 SGHRS and CDR2 YFSETQ. In nucleotides, the CDR3 is TGCGCCAGCAGCTTTTCCTCCGGACAGAGTAATGAGCAGTTCTTC. This sequence encodes CASSFSSGQSNEQFF. The variable domain in full, with the rest retrieved from reference TRBV5-1 and TRBJ2-1, is KAGVTQTPRYLIKTRGQQVTLSCSPISGHRSVSWYQQTPGQGLQFLFEYFSETQRNKGNFPGRFSGRQFSNSRSEMNVSTLELGDSALYLCASSFSSGQSNEQFFGPGTRLTVL.

The rearrangement links TRBV12-3 or TRBV12-4 to TRBJ2-7; 12 bases map to TRBD2. V lost 5 bases and J lost 7; bases outside the gene matches: 9. The CDR3 is 15 residues long. The CDR3 loop is CASSPAGLAGREQYF. CDR3 coding DNA: TGTGCCAGCAGTCCCGCCGGACTAGCGGGAAGGGAGCAGTACTTC.

This chain joins TRBV18 and TRBJ2-6; weak D call: TRBD1 (6 bases). This CDR3 comprises 20 residues. Trimming pared 3 bases from V and 1 base from J, leaving 22 bases between. Germline CDR1 is KGHSH and CDR2 is LQKENI. Here the CDR3 reads CASSPFDRFINPSGANVLTF. The CDR3, as DNA: TGTGCCAGCTCACCCTTCGACAGGTTCATAAACCCTTCTGGGGCCAACGTCCTGACTTTC.

This clonotype was picked up a small number of times. J is TRBJ1-5 and V is TRBV20-1, with D perhaps matching TRBD1 (5 bases). CDR1 DFQATT and CDR2 SNEGSKA come from the germline V gene (reference sequence). Trimming stripped 0 bases from V and 2 bases from J, with 14 bases between. The CDR3 contains 16 residues. The CDR3 loop reads CSARDRRGVRNQPQHF. CDR3 DNA sequence: TGCAGTGCTAGAGATCGGAGGGGTGTACGCAATCAGCCCCAGCATTTT.

This clonotype was seen more than once but under ten times. The chain has TRBV12-3 or TRBV12-4 and TRBJ1-1; possible D gene TRBD1, 5 bases. V lost 4 bases to trimming and J lost 6 bases, with 9 bases between them. The CDR3 loop spans 12 amino acids. The CDR3 reads CASSSGLAEAFF. CDR3 DNA sequence: TGTGCCAGCAGTTCAGGGTTGGCTGAAGCTTTCTTT.

V and J are TRBV20-1 and TRBJ2-7; 8 nucleotides align to TRBD2. V was clipped by 7 bases and J by 2 bases; unmatched bases: 7. The CDR3 has 13 amino acids. Germline-derived CDR1 and CDR2 are DFQATT and SNEGSKA (reference sequence). CDR3 loop: CSGSGGGTYEQYF. For the CDR3, the DNA is TGCAGTGGATCTGGCGGGGGGACCTACGAGCAGTACTTC.

The rearrangement uses TRBV7-2 and TRBJ2-3, with 7 bases fitting TRBD2. From germline, CDR1 is SGHTA and CDR2 FQGNSA. This CDR3 spans 17 amino acids. With 2 bases clipped from V and 4 bases from J, the junction kept 12 bases outside the gene matches. The CDR3 bases are TGTGCCAGCAGCTTACGGGGGAGGGCCCTAAATGCAGATACGCAGTATTTT. Protein product: CASSLRGRALNADTQYF.

This clonotype was detected many times. DNA of the CDR3: TGTGCCAGCAGCTTAGGGCAGGTCTATGGCTACACCTTC. This sequence encodes CASSLGQVYGYTF. The V and J genes are TRBV7-9 and TRBJ1-2, with no clear D. The CDR3 consists of 13 residues. Deletions cut 1 base from V and 4 bases from J, with 7 bases between. Germline V CDR1 and CDR2: SEHNR, FQNEAQ (reference sequence).

This chain uses TRBV20-1 with TRBJ1-1, with D perhaps matching TRBD1 (5 bases). Germline V lookup: CDR1 DFQATT, CDR2 SNEGSKA (reference sequence). V was trimmed by 2 bases and J by 1 base, leaving 14 bases between them. This CDR3 is built from 15 residues. The CDR3 reads CSARKAGRGNTEAFF. CDR3 bases: TGCAGTGCTAGAAAGGCGGGGCGCGGGAACACTGAAGCTTTCTTT.

This clonotype showed up many times. The CDR3 loop is CATSGEEGYTF. Here the CDR3 DNA reads TGTGCCACCAGTGGAGAAGAAGGCTACACCTTC. This chain connects TRBV24-1 to TRBJ1-2; no firm D call. This CDR3 has 11 amino acids. V was pared by 5 bases and J by 8 bases, with 8 bases between. The V gene's germline CDR1 is KGHDR and CDR2 SFDVKD.

The V and J genes are TRBV5-6 and TRBJ2-5; no clear D. This CDR3 has 16 residues. V lost 0 bases and J 1 base, leaving 13 bases between the germline ends. In germline, CDR1 is SGHDT, CDR2 YYEEEE. The CDR3 loop is CASSLGGGVFQETQYF. In DNA, the CDR3 is TGTGCCAGCAGCTTGGGTGGTGGGGTGTTCCAAGAGACCCAGTACTTC.

The chain employs TRBV7-2 and TRBJ2-1, with 11 bases aligning to TRBD2. The CDR3 spans 15 residues. After removal of 0 bases from V and 8 bases from J, the junction contained 3 bases not matched to a gene. Germline V gene data show CDR1 as SGHTA and CDR2 as FQGNSA. CDR3 sequence reads: CASSLASGGAHEQFF. The CDR3 region has the DNA TGTGCCAGCAGCTTAGCTAGCGGGGGGGCCCATGAGCAGTTCTTC.

At least ten counts were recorded for this clonotype. The chain employs TRBV29-1 and TRBJ2-1; no firm D call. Trimming cost V 6 bases and J 7 bases, with 16 bases left between them. The CDR3 is made up of 13 amino acids. Germline V gives CDR1 SQVTM, CDR2 ANQGSEA. In DNA, the CDR3 is TGCAGCGTCATCGGCCCAGGCCCAAATGAGCAGTTCTTC. It encodes CSVIGPGPNEQFF.

V and J are TRBV12-3 or TRBV12-4 and TRBJ2-3, with no clear D. Trimming cost V 5 bases and J 0 bases, with 12 bases left between them. The CDR3 covers 15 residues. The CDR3 DNA reads TGTGCCAGCAGTGGCGTCCGGTTGAGCACAGATACGCAGTATTTT. Translating gives CASSGVRLSTDTQYF.

This clonotype was counted only a few times. The J gene is TRBJ1-2, the V gene TRBV7-9, with TRBD1 as a possible D gene (6 bases). Germline CDR1 reads SEHNR; CDR2 reads FQNEAQ (reference sequence). This CDR3 has 15 residues. The V end lost 4 bases, the J end lost 4 bases, and 16 bases lay between the germline ends. The CDR3 loop reads CASSSPNRVVYGYTF. In DNA, the CDR3 is TGTGCCAGCAGCTCCCCCAACAGGGTGGTCTATGGCTACACCTTC.

This clonotype was observed a few times. The chain has TRBV20-1 and TRBJ2-1; D is unresolved. Trimming pared 3 bases from V and 8 bases from J, leaving 8 bases between. The CDR3 contains 11 residues. Germline V gene sequence: CDR1 DFQATT, CDR2 SNEGSKA (reference sequence). CDR3 amino acids: CSARDGYEQFF. CDR3 in DNA: TGCAGTGCTAGGGATGGGTATGAGCAGTTCTTC.

This clonotype occurred a few times. V and J are TRBV6-2 or TRBV6-3 and TRBJ2-1; D not resolved. The CDR3 has 15 residues. Germline V gene data show CDR1 as MNHEY and CDR2 as SVGEGT. The germline V and J ends were trimmed by 6 bases and 0 bases, with 12 bases remaining between them. The CDR3 region is CASRTGTSSYNEQFF. The CDR3 coding sequence is TGTGCCAGCAGAACCGGTACCAGCTCCTACAATGAGCAGTTCTTC.

The J gene is TRBJ2-3, the V gene TRBV7-8; D call uncertain. Germline CDR1 is SGHVS and CDR2 is FQNEAQ. V gave up 1 base and J gave up 12 bases, with 11 bases separating them. The CDR3 covers 12 residues. The CDR3 nucleotides are TGTGCCAGCAGCTTAGGTAGAATCTCACAGTATTTT. It is translated as CASSLGRISQYF. Full variable domain (missing parts from reference TRBV7-8 and TRBJ2-3): GAGVSQSPRYKVAKRGQDVALRCDPISGHVSLFWYQQALGQGPEFLTYFQNEAQLDKSGLPSDRFFAERPEGSVSTLKIQRTQQEDSAVYLCASSLGRISQYFGPGTRLTVL.